One sample yielded the 8 T cell receptor beta chains listed below, sequenced in a study of T cells in Graves' hyperthyroidism and ophthalmopathy. RNA transcripts provided the source from which TCR beta CDR3 regions were amplified. Using the HTBI primer set, a first-round RT-PCR was run on the TCR CDR3. TCRdb re-called the multiplex PCR reads through MiXCR, storing one row per CDR3 protein. The sample carries a few hundred thousand distinct CDR3 sequences, around an eighth recorded once. The sequencing input was blood. The receptor set was obtained from a man under 40 with Graves' hyperthyroidism that later progressed to Graves' ophthalmopathy.

This chain connects TRBV20-1 to TRBJ1-5; D not resolved. The CDR3 runs to 12 residues. Trimming removed 5 bases from V and 4 bases from J, with 9 bases in between. Germline loops: CDR1 DFQATT, CDR2 SNEGSKA (reference sequence). CDR3 loop: CSAQTKNQPQHF. Here the CDR3 DNA reads TGCAGTGCTCAGACGAAAAATCAGCCCCAGCATTTT.

This clonotype has at least ten counts. The chain couples TRBV20-1 to TRBJ2-5, with TRBD2 matching over 8 bases. The CDR3 totals 16 residues. Germline V gives CDR1 DFQATT, CDR2 SNEGSKA (reference sequence). The trim removed 0 bases at V and 3 bases at J, leaving 9 bases unmatched. As DNA, the CDR3 is TGCAGTGCTAGAGATGGCTCGACTAGCGCCAAAGAGACCCAGTACTTC. The encoded protein is CSARDGSTSAKETQYF.

This clonotype was observed at least ten times. The chain is built from TRBV27 and TRBJ1-2; D is undetermined. Per germline, CDR1 MNHEY and CDR2 SMNVEV (reference sequence). The CDR3 spans 13 residues. The V gene lost 6 bases and the J gene lost 2 bases, with 10 bases spanning the gap. The CDR3 bases are TGTGCCAGCAGCCCTACGGGGAACTATGGCTACACCTTC. Translating gives CASSPTGNYGYTF.

This clonotype was recorded many times. The J gene is TRBJ2-3, the V gene TRBV3-1; 7 nucleotides agree with TRBD2. Germline V gene sequence: CDR1 LGHDT, CDR2 YNNKEL (reference sequence). The CDR3 spans 16 residues. V shed 1 base and J 0 bases; nucleotides not matched to a gene: 4. CDR3 sequence (DNA): TGTGCCAGCAGCCAAGGGTTTAGCGGGAGCACAGATACGCAGTATTTT. The encoded protein is CASSQGFSGSTDTQYF.

The rearrangement joins TRBV3-1 to TRBJ2-1, with D possibly being TRBD2 (6 bases). V was clipped by 0 bases and J by 6 bases, with 9 bases between them. The CDR3 length is 14 residues. Germline CDR1 reads LGHDT; CDR2 reads YNNKEL (reference sequence). The CDR3 protein is CASSQDSGCNEQFF. In DNA form, the CDR3 reads TGTGCCAGCAGCCAAGATAGCGGCTGCAATGAGCAGTTCTTC.

This clonotype was counted between two and nine times. This chain uses TRBV20-1 with TRBJ2-2; 8 nucleotides line up with TRBD2. Germline CDR1 is DFQATT and CDR2 is SNEGSKA (reference sequence). The CDR3 runs to 18 residues. V was clipped by 1 base and J by 0 bases; unmatched bases: 10. CDR3 sequence reads: CSARGPSGGPANTGELFF. The CDR3 DNA follows: TGCAGTGCTAGAGGTCCCAGCGGGGGCCCCGCGAACACCGGGGAGCTGTTTTTT.

This clonotype was detected a few times. The rearrangement uses TRBV13 and TRBJ2-3; TRBD1 agrees at 8 bases. V trimming: 5 bases; J trimming: 2 bases; junction bases outside the gene matches: 6. The CDR3 loop spans 15 amino acids. Per germline, CDR1 PRHDT and CDR2 FYEKMQ (reference sequence). CDR3 nucleotide sequence: TGTGCCAGCAGCCCGACAGGGGAGGTCACAGATACGCAGTATTTT. Amino acids: CASSPTGEVTDTQYF.

This sequence joins TRBV19 and TRBJ2-2; D uncertain. CDR1 is LNHDA, CDR2 SQIVND, per germline (reference sequence). This CDR3 has 13 residues. Trimming left V 1 base short and J 2 bases short, with 2 bases between. CDR3 in DNA: TGTGCCAGTAGTATAGGAAACACCGGGGAGCTGTTTTTT. This codes for CASSIGNTGELFF.